Sequencing of this T cell receptor (beta chain) was carried out in a study of T cell responses to AZD1222 COVID-19 vaccine. This clone was detected only once. The antigen remains undetermined. V lost 3 bases and J 5 bases, leaving 19 bases between the germline ends. CDR1 MGHRA and CDR2 YSYEKL come from the germline V gene. This CDR3 has 17 residues. TCRdb's table, derived via immunoSEQ multiplex PCR, lists solely in-frame clones and lacks some. This sample yields over 100,000 clones, of which over 80% are seen a single time; less than 9.5% belongs to the top ten. General observations from the study: Among spike-specific TCRs, nearly half reportedly target unmutated variant regions.

The chain links TRBV4-1 to TRBJ1-4; D may be TRBD1 (5 bases). Sequencing was performed on peripheral blood, taken on day 0 of AZD1222 vaccination. This sequence was found in an adult in good health. Here the CDR3 reads CASSQATTGTMNEKLFF. The CDR3 DNA is TGCGCCAGCAGCCAGGCCACAACAGGAACGATGAATGAAAAACTGTTTTTT.